The rows below give T cell receptor beta chains drawn from one sample of a study of T cells in Graves' hyperthyroidism and ophthalmopathy. TCRdb reanalysed the multiplex PCR reads using MiXCR and keeps one entry per CDR3 protein. The sample carries around 380,000 distinct CDR3 sequences, roughly 14% recorded once. The sample taken for sequencing was blood. These receptor sequences come from a man aged 25-45 years with Graves' hyperthyroidism that later progressed to Graves' ophthalmopathy. CDR3s include the opening cysteine and the closing phenylalanine or tryptophan. D genes are given only for firm matches. Rows give clone size only sometimes, using once, few, many, or a class for an expanded clone.

j_call d_call v_call clone_size cdr3_aa cdr3_nt
TRBJ1-3 . TRBV10-3 few CAISESGRASTIYF TGTGCCATCAGTGAGTCGGGCAGGGCTTCCACCATATATTTT
TRBJ2-1 . TRBV6-6 few CASSYGSSYNEQFF TGTGCCAGCAGTTACGGGTCCAGTTACAATGAGCAGTTCTTC
TRBJ2-1 TRBD2 TRBV24-1 once CATSPLGRGVNEQFF TGTGCCACCAGTCCCCTTGGGCGGGGGGTCAATGAGCAGTTCTTC
TRBJ2-2 . TRBV3-1 . CASSQFSSAGELFF TGTGCCAGCAGCCAATTTAGCAGCGCCGGGGAGCTGTTTTTT
TRBJ1-5 . TRBV4-1 few CASSLGGSSNQPQHF TGCGCCAGCAGCCTGGGGGGCAGTAGCAATCAGCCCCAGCATTTT
TRBJ1-4 TRBD1 TRBV18 . CASSPDRDRVEKLFF TGTGCCAGCTCACCGGACCGGGACAGGGTTGAAAAACTGTTTTTT
TRBJ1-1 . TRBV28 many CASSFRGGGGTEAFF TGTGCCAGCAGTTTCAGGGGAGGGGGGGGCACTGAAGCTTTCTTT
TRBJ2-1 TRBD2 TRBV20-1 few CSARDRAGGANEQFF TGCAGTGCTAGAGATAGGGCGGGGGGGGCCAATGAGCAGTTCTTC
TRBJ1-1 . TRBV11-2 many CASSLARGRNAEAFF TGTGCCAGCAGCTTAGCTCGGGGGAGAAACGCTGAAGCTTTCTTT
TRBJ2-5 TRBD1 TRBV7-9 many CASSQQGARETQYF TGTGCCAGCAGCCAACAGGGGGCGAGGGAGACCCAGTACTTC
TRBJ2-1 . TRBV11-3 many CASSLRGYQGANEQFF TGTGCCAGCAGCTTAAGGGGATACCAAGGGGCCAATGAGCAGTTCTTC
TRBJ2-7 TRBD1 TRBV6-1 few CASSDYRGPYEQYF TGTGCCAGCAGTGACTACAGGGGGCCCTACGAGCAGTACTTC
TRBJ1-6 TRBD1 TRBV6-1 few CASSPGQGLSSPLHF TGTGCCAGCAGCCCCGGACAGGGCCTGAGTTCACCCCTCCACTTT
TRBJ2-5 . TRBV5-1 many CASSLAVPEAETQYF TGCGCCAGCAGCTTGGCAGTTCCCGAGGCAGAGACCCAGTACTTC
TRBJ1-2 . TRBV30 few CAWSRWGADGYTF TGTGCCTGGAGTCGGTGGGGGGCAGATGGCTACACCTTC
TRBJ2-5 TRBD2 TRBV12-3/TRBV12-4 many CASSQSGGAEETQYF TGTGCCAGCAGCCAAAGCGGGGGGGCCGAGGAGACCCAGTACTTC
TRBJ2-1 . TRBV7-9 many CASSLLPSSYNEQFF TGTGCCAGCAGCTTACTACCCAGCTCCTACAATGAGCAGTTCTTC
TRBJ2-5 TRBD2 TRBV29-1 . CSVDRRGLAPTETQYF TGCAGCGTTGACCGTAGAGGACTAGCCCCGACGGAGACCCAGTACTTC
TRBJ2-3 . TRBV12-3/TRBV12-4 many CASNWGRAVDTQYF TGTGCCAGCAATTGGGGCAGGGCTGTAGATACGCAGTATTTT
TRBJ1-6 . TRBV6-1 . CASQTDPYNSPLHF TGTGCCAGCCAGACAGACCCTTATAATTCACCCCTCCACTTT
TRBJ2-7 . TRBV9 many CASSVGGLSYEQYF TGTGCCAGCAGCGTAGGGGGCTTAAGTTACGAGCAGTACTTC
TRBJ1-5 . TRBV7-8 . CASSLSSRASQPQHF TGTGCCAGCAGCTTATCCTCCCGAGCTAGTCAGCCCCAGCATTTT
TRBJ2-3 TRBD2 TRBV11-3 many CASSLALAGGAGVTQYF TGTGCCAGCAGCTTAGCCCTAGCGGGGGGCGCCGGGGTGACGCAGTATTTT
TRBJ1-5 . TRBV2 many CASLVRTQPQHF TGTGCCAGCCTGGTCAGAACTCAGCCCCAGCATTTT
TRBJ2-7 TRBD2 TRBV2 few CASKLAGGEAYEQYF TGTGCCAGCAAACTAGCGGGGGGGGAGGCCTACGAGCAGTACTTC
TRBJ2-3 TRBD2 TRBV11-3 few CASSKPRGGPAGTDTQYF TGTGCCAGCAGCAAACCTCGCGGGGGGCCGGCAGGCACAGATACGCAGTATTTT
TRBJ2-7 TRBD2 TRBV7-9 few CASSPRDYYEQYF TGTGCCAGCAGCCCCCGGGACTATTACGAGCAGTACTTC
TRBJ2-3 . TRBV7-9 many CASSLDFGAPNTDTQYF TGTGCCAGCAGCTTAGATTTCGGGGCTCCTAACACAGATACGCAGTATTTT
TRBJ2-1 . TRBV7-2 many CASSPTLGPYNEQFF TGTGCCAGCAGCCCTACACTAGGACCCTACAATGAGCAGTTCTTC
TRBJ2-7 TRBD1 TRBV18 . CASSPGQDFYEQYF TGTGCCAGCTCACCAGGACAGGATTTCTACGAGCAGTACTTC
TRBJ1-4 TRBD1 TRBV7-9 many CASSWGTGNEKLFF TGTGCCAGCAGCTGGGGGACAGGGAATGAAAAACTGTTTTTT
TRBJ2-3 TRBD2 TRBV5-1 few CASSLLAGVADTQYF TGCGCCAGCAGCTTGCTAGCGGGGGTGGCAGATACGCAGTATTTT
TRBJ2-3 . TRBV7-2 many CASSNSGLTDTQYF TGTGCCAGCAGCAACAGCGGATTAACAGATACGCAGTATTTT